This entry lists 24 T cell receptor beta chains sequenced from one sample in a study of shared clonotypes between healthy human individuals. Some clones are missing from TCRdb's copy, which holds only in-frame ones; the method was immunoSEQ multiplex PCR. The data hold 600,000 to 750,000 clones, with less than 95% observed a single time. The source material was memory CD8+ T cells from PBMCs. Subset reported: CD45RO+ cells pooled with CCR7-negative TemRA cells. The source is a man aged 18 to 35 in good health. Some clones in this sample may be carry-over from other donors' samples.

The V and J genes are TRBV4-3 and TRBJ2-7; D is uncertain. Trimming shortened V by 0 bases and J by 0 bases, and 9 bases separated the two germline ends. The CDR3 totals 15 residues. Germline V gene lookup returns CDR1 LGHNA and CDR2 YSLEER. CDR3 bases: TGCGCCAGCAGCCAAGACAGGACCGTCTCCTACGAGCAGTACTTC. This codes for CASSQDRTVSYEQYF.

This chain uses TRBV15 with TRBJ1-2; D unclear. Germline V gene sequence: CDR1 LNHNV, CDR2 YYDKDF (reference sequence). V gave up 2 bases and J gave up 8 bases, with 18 bases separating them. The CDR3 sequence is 15 residues long. The CDR3 DNA reads as TGTGCCACCAGCAGAAAGTCCTCGGGCGATGGAGGCTACACCTTC. Its translation is CATSRKSSGDGGYTF.

This CDR3 is CASESSPVAGPYNEQFF. In DNA, the CDR3 is TGTGCCAGTGAGTCATCGCCCGTAGCGGGTCCTTACAATGAGCAGTTCTTC. The chain couples TRBV2 to TRBJ2-1; 7 bases are shared with TRBD2. The CDR3 runs to 17 residues. V was clipped by 9 bases and J by 4 bases; unmatched bases: 18. The germline CDR1 and CDR2 sequences are SNHLY and FYNNEI. The variable domain in full, completed from reference TRBV2 and TRBJ2-1, reads EPEVTQTPSHQVTQMGQEVILRCVPISNHLYFYWYRQILGQKVEFLVSFYNNEISEKSEIFDDQFSVERPDGSNFTLKIRSTKLEDSAMYFCASESSPVAGPYNEQFFGPGTRLTVL.

As concerns this clone: This CDR3 is also generated by other DNA sequences in the sample. The rearrangement uses TRBV27 and TRBJ1-5; D might be TRBD1 (6 bases). V lost 0 bases and J lost 1, with 7 bases in between. Per germline, CDR1 MNHEY and CDR2 SMNVEV (reference sequence). This CDR3 region has 15 residues. The CDR3 coding sequence is TGTGCCAGCAGTTTATCAAGGGGGAGCAATCAGCCCCAGCATTTT. This translates into CASSLSRGSNQPQHF.

Only one count was recorded for this clone. The J gene is TRBJ2-1, the V gene TRBV9; D is perhaps TRBD1 or TRBD2 (5 bases each). CDR1 and CDR2 from the germline V gene are SGDLS and YYNGEE. The CDR3 runs to 15 residues. Between the trimmed V and J ends, which lost 4 bases and 7 bases, there was a span of 18 bases. The CDR3 DNA follows: TGTGCCAGCAGCTCCGGGACCCTAATGGGGAATGAGCAGTTCTTC. Its protein is CASSSGTLMGNEQFF.

The J gene is TRBJ2-5, the V gene TRBV2, with 8 positions matching TRBD2. The CDR3 covers 13 residues. CDR1 is SNHLY, CDR2 FYNNEI, per germline. Trimming removed 2 bases from V and 5 bases from J; junction bases left unmatched: 1. The DNA for the CDR3 is TGTGCCAGCAGTGAACCTAGCGGGGAGACCCAGTACTTC. It yields the protein CASSEPSGETQYF.

The V gene is TRBV11-2, the J gene TRBJ1-5; D is ambiguous. Germline V gene lookup returns CDR1 SGHAT and CDR2 FQNNGV. The CDR3 sequence is 15 residues long. The V gene lost 1 base and the J gene lost 0 bases, with 7 bases spanning the gap. The CDR3 nucleotides read TGTGCCAGCAGCTTAGGTCCCCATAGCAATCAGCCCCAGCATTTT. It yields the protein CASSLGPHSNQPQHF.

The chain has TRBV27 and TRBJ2-1; the D gene could be TRBD1 or TRBD2 (6 bases each). The CDR3 is made up of 16 amino acids. CDR1 is MNHEY, CDR2 SMNVEV, per germline (reference sequence). The V end was cut by 0 bases, the J end by 6 bases, with 15 bases between. The DNA of the CDR3 is TGTGCCAGCAGTTTATCGAGAATTGGAGGGGGCAATGAGCAGTTCTTC. It specifies CASSLSRIGGGNEQFF.

The chain joins TRBV9 to TRBJ2-2, with TRBD2 matching over 11 bases. Germline lookup yields CDR1 SGDLS and CDR2 YYNGEE. Germline trimming cut 4 bases from V and 1 base from J; bases unmatched to any gene: 12. This CDR3 has 19 residues. The CDR3 bases are TGTGCCAGCAGCCTCCTCCCGACTAGCGGGATAATGAACACCGGGGAGCTGTTTTTT. Its protein is CASSLLPTSGIMNTGELFF.

This clone was seen only once. This CDR3 reads CASSISGNSYNEQFF. DNA for the CDR3: TGTGCCAGTAGTATCAGCGGGAACTCCTACAATGAGCAGTTCTTC. The chain recombines TRBV19 with TRBJ2-1; TRBD2 matches 7 bases. The CDR3 has 15 residues. V lost 3 bases and J lost 0; bases outside the gene matches: 2. Looked up from germline, CDR1 is LNHDA and CDR2 is SQIVND (reference sequence).

V is TRBV11-1 and J is TRBJ2-6; 7 nucleotides agree with TRBD1. This CDR3 has 15 amino acids. The germline V gene has CDR1 SGHAT and CDR2 FQDESV (reference sequence). With 5 bases clipped from V and 4 bases from J, the junction kept 5 bases outside the gene matches. The CDR3 reads CASSLDRVGANVLTF. CDR3 DNA sequence: TGTGCCAGCAGCCTCGACAGGGTAGGGGCCAACGTCCTGACTTTC.

This clone was seen only once. This chain joins TRBV28 and TRBJ1-5; 9 positions agree with TRBD1. The CDR3 extends over 16 amino acids. The germline CDR1 and CDR2 sequences are MDHEN and SYDVKM. V gave up 2 bases and J gave up 5 bases; unmatched junction bases: 7. The CDR3 DNA reads TGTGCCAGCAGTTTACGGGGGACAGGGAAGCATCAGCCCCAGCATTTT. Encoded protein: CASSLRGTGKHQPQHF.

The V and J genes are TRBV6-4 and TRBJ2-1, with D possibly being TRBD2 (7 bases). Germline CDR1 MRHNA, CDR2 SNTAGT. CDR3 size: 15 residues. V shed 2 bases and J shed 9 bases, with 17 bases lying between them. The CDR3 loop reads CASSDRGASFSEQFF. The DNA for the CDR3 is TGTGCCAGCAGTGACCGGGGGGCGAGTTTCAGTGAGCAGTTCTTC.

The chain links TRBV10-3 to TRBJ2-7; perhaps D is TRBD1 or TRBD2 (6 bases each). Germline V gene lookup returns CDR1 ENHRY and CDR2 SYGVKD. This CDR3 is built from 15 residues. The germline V and J ends were trimmed by 6 bases and 4 bases, with 19 bases remaining between them. CDR3 residues: CAIRIGGGPGYEQYF. For the CDR3, the DNA is TGTGCCATCAGAATAGGGGGAGGCCCCGGATACGAGCAGTACTTC.

CDR3 sequence (DNA): TGTGCCAGCAGCAAAGGGCCCCCGCGGGCCAGTTACAATGAGCAGTTCTTC. It specifies CASSKGPPRASYNEQFF. The chain couples TRBV21-1 to TRBJ2-1; no check of the table's D call, TRBD2, against the DNA was made. TRBV21-1 is listed as a pseudogene. The CDR3 is made up of 17 amino acids.

This clone showed up just once. V is TRBV28 and J is TRBJ2-2, with D perhaps matching TRBD1 (5 bases). With 3 bases removed from V and 0 bases from J, the gap between germline ends came to 17 bases. The germline CDR1 and CDR2 sequences are MDHEN and SYDVKM. The CDR3 has 18 amino acids. CDR3 bases: TGTGCCAGCAGTTTTTCCATACGGACACTTACGAACACCGGGGAGCTGTTTTTT. It encodes CASSFSIRTLTNTGELFF.

This clone showed up just once. DNA for the CDR3: TGCAGCGTTGACGGGCTAGACGGCACAGATACGCAGTATTTT. This encodes CSVDGLDGTDTQYF. V gene TRBV29-1 combines with J gene TRBJ2-3, with D hard to call. The CDR3 sequence is 14 residues long. Per the germline V gene, CDR1 is SQVTM and CDR2 is ANQGSEA. The V end lost 3 bases, the J end lost 1 base, and 11 bases lay between the germline ends.

The gene calls are TRBV28 and TRBJ2-3; D unclear. There are 16 residues in the CDR3. Germline V gives CDR1 MDHEN, CDR2 SYDVKM. Trimming pared 4 bases from V and 2 bases from J, leaving 16 bases between. In DNA form, the CDR3 reads TGTGCCAGCAGTTCCCTGATGTCCACTCCCACAGATACGCAGTATTTT. Its translation: CASSSLMSTPTDTQYF.

V is TRBV5-4 and J is TRBJ2-1, with 8 nucleotides matching TRBD2. CDR3 length: 16 amino acids. The germline V gene has CDR1 SGHNT and CDR2 YYREEE (reference sequence). The junction had 2 bases not matched to a gene; V was cut back by 0 bases and J by 0 bases. The DNA for the CDR3 is TGTGCCAGCAGCTTGGCCCTAGCGGGCTCCTACAATGAGCAGTTCTTC. Protein sequence: CASSLALAGSYNEQFF.

This clone was observed a handful of times. The CDR3 DNA sequence: TGTGCCAGCAGCGACGGACAGGGGAACCAGCCCCAGCATTTT. This translates into CASSDGQGNQPQHF. The V call is TRBV9, the J call TRBJ1-5, with 9 bases aligning to TRBD1. CDR3 length equals 14 residues. Germline V lookup: CDR1 SGDLS, CDR2 YYNGEE. With 3 bases clipped from V and 7 bases from J, the junction kept 5 bases outside the gene matches.

The chain is built from TRBV2 and TRBJ2-7, with D possibly TRBD2 on 6 matching bases. The germline V gene has CDR1 SNHLY and CDR2 FYNNEI. The CDR3 extends over 15 amino acids. Trimming left V 4 bases short and J 2 bases short, with 15 bases between. CDR3 in DNA: TGTGCCAGCAGTGGGAGGGCTGCTTACGCCTACGAGCAGTACTTC. It is translated as CASSGRAAYAYEQYF.

V and J are TRBV5-1 and TRBJ2-7; 7 bases line up with TRBD1. This CDR3 has 14 amino acids. The trim removed 7 bases at V and 3 bases at J, leaving 10 bases unmatched. Per germline, CDR1 SGHRS and CDR2 YFSETQ. CDR3 sequence: CASRDSLTFYEQYF. For the CDR3, the DNA is TGCGCCAGCCGGGACAGCCTCACTTTCTACGAGCAGTACTTC.

The CDR3 bases are TGTGCCAGCCAGCCTGGGACAGCCTTCAATGAGCAGTTCTTC. Its translation is CASQPGTAFNEQFF. This sequence joins TRBV27 and TRBJ2-1, with 7 bases matching TRBD1. Germline CDR1 is MNHEY and CDR2 is SMNVEV (reference sequence). V lost 8 bases, J lost 6 bases, and 10 bases stayed unmatched. CDR3 length equals 14 residues.

The chain has TRBV28 and TRBJ1-5; the match to TRBD1 covers 7 bases. CDR3 length: 13 residues. V lost 3 bases and J lost 8; bases outside the gene matches: 4. The germline gives CDR1 MDHEN, CDR2 SYDVKM. CDR3 in DNA: TGTGCCAGCAGTTTGGGACAGATGAAGCCCCAGCATTTT. Protein product: CASSLGQMKPQHF.